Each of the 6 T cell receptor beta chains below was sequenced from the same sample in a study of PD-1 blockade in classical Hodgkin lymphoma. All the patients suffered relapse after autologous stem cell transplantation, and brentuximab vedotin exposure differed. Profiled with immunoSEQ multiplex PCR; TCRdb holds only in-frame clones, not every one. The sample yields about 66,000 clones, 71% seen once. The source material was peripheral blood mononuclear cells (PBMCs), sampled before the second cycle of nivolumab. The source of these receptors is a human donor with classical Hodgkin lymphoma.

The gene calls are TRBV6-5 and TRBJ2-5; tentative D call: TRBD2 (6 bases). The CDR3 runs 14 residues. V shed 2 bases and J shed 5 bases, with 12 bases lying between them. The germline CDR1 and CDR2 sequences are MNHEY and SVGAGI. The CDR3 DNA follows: TGTGCCAGCAGTTACGGCGGGGAACAGGAGACCCAGTACTTC. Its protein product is CASSYGGEQETQYF.

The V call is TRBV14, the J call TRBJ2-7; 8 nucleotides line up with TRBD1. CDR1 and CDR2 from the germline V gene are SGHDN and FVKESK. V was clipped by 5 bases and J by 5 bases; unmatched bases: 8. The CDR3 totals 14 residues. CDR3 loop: CASSITTGDHEQYF. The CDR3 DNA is TGTGCCAGCAGCATCACGACAGGGGATCACGAGCAGTACTTC.

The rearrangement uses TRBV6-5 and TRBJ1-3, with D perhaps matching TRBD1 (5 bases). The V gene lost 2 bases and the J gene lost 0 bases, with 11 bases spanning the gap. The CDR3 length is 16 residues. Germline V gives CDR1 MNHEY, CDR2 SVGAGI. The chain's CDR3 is CASSYGGTNSGNTIYF. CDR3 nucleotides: TGTGCCAGCAGTTACGGAGGGACTAACTCTGGAAACACCATATATTTT.

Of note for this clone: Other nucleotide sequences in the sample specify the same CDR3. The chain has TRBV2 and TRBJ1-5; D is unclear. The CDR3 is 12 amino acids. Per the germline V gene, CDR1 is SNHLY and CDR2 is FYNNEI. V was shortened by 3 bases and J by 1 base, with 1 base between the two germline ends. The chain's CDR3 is CASSESNQPQHF. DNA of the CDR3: TGTGCCAGCAGTGAGAGCAATCAGCCCCAGCATTTT. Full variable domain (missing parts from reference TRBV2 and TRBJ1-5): EPEVTQTPSHQVTQMGQEVILRCVPISNHLYFYWYRQILGQKVEFLVSFYNNEISEKSEIFDDQFSVERPDGSNFTLKIRSTKLEDSAMYFCASSESNQPQHFGDGTRLSIL.

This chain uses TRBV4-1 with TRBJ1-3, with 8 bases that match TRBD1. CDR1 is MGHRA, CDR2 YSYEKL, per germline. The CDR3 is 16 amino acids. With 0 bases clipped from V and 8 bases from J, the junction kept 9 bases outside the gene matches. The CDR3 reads CASSQDGGTGRHTIYF. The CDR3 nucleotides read TGCGCCAGCAGCCAAGATGGGGGGACAGGCCGACACACCATATATTTT.

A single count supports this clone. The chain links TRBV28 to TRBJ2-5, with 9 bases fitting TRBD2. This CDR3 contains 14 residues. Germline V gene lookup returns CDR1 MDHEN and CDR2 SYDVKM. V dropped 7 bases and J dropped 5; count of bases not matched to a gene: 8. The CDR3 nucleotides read TGTGCCAGCACCTATAGCGGGGGTGGTGAGACCCAGTACTTC. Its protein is CASTYSGGGETQYF. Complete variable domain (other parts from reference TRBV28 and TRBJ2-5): DVKVTQSSRYLVKRTGEKVFLECVQDMDHENMFWYRQDPGLGLRLIYFSYDVKMKEKGDIPEGYSVSREKKERFSLILESASTNQTSMYLCASTYSGGGETQYFGPGTRLLVL.